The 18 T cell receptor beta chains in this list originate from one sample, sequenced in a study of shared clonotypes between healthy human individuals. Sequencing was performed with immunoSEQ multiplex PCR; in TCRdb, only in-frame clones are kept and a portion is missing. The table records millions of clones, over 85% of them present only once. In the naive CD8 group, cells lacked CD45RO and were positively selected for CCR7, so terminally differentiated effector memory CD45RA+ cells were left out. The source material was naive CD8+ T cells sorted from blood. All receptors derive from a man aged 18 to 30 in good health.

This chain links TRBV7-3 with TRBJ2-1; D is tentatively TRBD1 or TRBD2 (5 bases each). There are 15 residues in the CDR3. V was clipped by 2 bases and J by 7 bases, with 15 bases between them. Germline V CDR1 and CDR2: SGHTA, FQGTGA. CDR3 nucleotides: TGTGCCAGCAGCTTACCGGGGCCCGGAGGTAATGAGCAGTTCTTC. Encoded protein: CASSLPGPGGNEQFF.

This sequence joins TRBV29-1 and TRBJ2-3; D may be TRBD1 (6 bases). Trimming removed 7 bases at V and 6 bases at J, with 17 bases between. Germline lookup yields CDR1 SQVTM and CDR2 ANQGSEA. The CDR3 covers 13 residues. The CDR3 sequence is CSAWTADVDTQYF. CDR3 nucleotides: TGCAGCGCCTGGACAGCCGACGTGGATACGCAGTATTTT.

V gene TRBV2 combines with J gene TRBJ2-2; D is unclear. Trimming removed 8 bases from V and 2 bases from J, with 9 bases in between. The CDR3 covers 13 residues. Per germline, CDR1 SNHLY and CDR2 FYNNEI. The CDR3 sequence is CASGPGNTGELFF. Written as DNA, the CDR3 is TGTGCCAGCGGACCTGGAAACACCGGGGAGCTGTTTTTT.

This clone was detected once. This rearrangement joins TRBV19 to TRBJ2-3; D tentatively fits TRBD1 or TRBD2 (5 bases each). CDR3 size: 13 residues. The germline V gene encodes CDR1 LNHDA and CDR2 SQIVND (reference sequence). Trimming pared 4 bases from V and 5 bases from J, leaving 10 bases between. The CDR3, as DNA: TGTGCCAGTAGTACCCGGGACGAAGATACGCAGTATTTT. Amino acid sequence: CASSTRDEDTQYF.

Here the CDR3 DNA reads TGTGCCAGCAGCAGCCCGGGACTAGCGACAGATACGCAGTATTTT. Translating it yields CASSSPGLATDTQYF. The genes are TRBV2 and TRBJ2-3, with 10 bases that match TRBD2. Trimming took 6 bases from V and 3 from J; bases not matched to a gene: 6. Germline V gives CDR1 SNHLY, CDR2 FYNNEI. CDR3 length: 15 amino acids.

The CDR3 loop is CASSPGTGGEISLTGELFF. In nucleotides, the CDR3 is TGTGCCAGCAGCCCCGGGACAGGGGGCGAAATCTCGCTGACCGGGGAGCTGTTTTTT. V and J are TRBV13 and TRBJ2-2; TRBD1 aligns across 12 bases. Germline V gene lookup returns CDR1 PRHDT and CDR2 FYEKMQ (reference sequence). Trimming at V came to 5 bases and at J to 5 bases, leaving 15 bases not matched to a gene. This CDR3 is built from 19 residues.

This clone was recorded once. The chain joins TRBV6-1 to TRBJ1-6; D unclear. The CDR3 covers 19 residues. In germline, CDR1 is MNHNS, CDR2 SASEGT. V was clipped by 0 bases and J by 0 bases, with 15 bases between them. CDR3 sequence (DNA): TGTGCCAGCAGTGAAGCGGTAAATCCCGCGAGCTCCTATAATTCACCCCTCCACTTT. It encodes CASSEAVNPASSYNSPLHF.

For the CDR3, the DNA is TGCGCCAGCAGCAGCGACAGATACTATGGCTACACCTTC. Protein product: CASSSDRYYGYTF. The rearrangement uses TRBV5-1 and TRBJ1-2; weak D call: TRBD1 (5 bases). The length of the CDR3 is 13 residues. Trimming removed 4 bases from V and 3 bases from J, with 10 bases in between. The germline V gene encodes CDR1 SGHRS and CDR2 YFSETQ.

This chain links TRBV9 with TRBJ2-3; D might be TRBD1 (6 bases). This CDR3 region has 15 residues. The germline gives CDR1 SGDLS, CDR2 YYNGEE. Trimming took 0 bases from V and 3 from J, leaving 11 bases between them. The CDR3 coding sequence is TGTGCCAGCAGCGTAGCAGGGGATGGGACAGATACGCAGTATTTT. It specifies CASSVAGDGTDTQYF.

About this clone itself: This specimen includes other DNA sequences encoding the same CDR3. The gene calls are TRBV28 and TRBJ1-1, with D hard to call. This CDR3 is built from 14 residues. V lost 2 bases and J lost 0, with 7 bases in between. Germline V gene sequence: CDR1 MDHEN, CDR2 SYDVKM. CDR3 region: CASSLGVMNTEAFF. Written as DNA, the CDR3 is TGTGCCAGCAGTTTAGGGGTTATGAACACTGAAGCTTTCTTT.

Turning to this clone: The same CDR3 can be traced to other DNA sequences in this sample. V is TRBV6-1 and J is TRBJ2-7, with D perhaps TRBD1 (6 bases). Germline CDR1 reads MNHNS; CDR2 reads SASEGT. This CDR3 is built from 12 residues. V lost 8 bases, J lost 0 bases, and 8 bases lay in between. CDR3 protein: CASGGDSYEQYF. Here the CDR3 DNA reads TGTGCCAGCGGGGGCGACTCCTACGAGCAGTACTTC.

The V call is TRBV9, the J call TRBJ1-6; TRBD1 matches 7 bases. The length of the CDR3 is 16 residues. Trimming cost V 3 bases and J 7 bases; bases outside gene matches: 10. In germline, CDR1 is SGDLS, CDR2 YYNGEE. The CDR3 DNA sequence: TGTGCCAGCAGCGCCTTTCCCGGGACAGCAAATTCACCCCTCCACTTT. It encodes CASSAFPGTANSPLHF.

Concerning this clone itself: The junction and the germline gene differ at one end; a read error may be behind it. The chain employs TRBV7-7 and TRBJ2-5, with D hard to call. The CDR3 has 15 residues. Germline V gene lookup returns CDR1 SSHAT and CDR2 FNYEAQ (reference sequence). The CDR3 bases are TGTGCTAGCAGCTTAGCTTCGGGTAGAGAAGAGACCCAGTACTTC. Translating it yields CASSLASGREETQYF.

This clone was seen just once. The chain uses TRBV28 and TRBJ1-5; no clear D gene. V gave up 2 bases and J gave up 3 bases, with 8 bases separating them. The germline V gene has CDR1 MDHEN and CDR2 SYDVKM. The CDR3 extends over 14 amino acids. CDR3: CASSLGGTNQPQHF. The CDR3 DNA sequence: TGTGCCAGCAGTTTAGGCGGAACCAATCAGCCCCAGCATTTT.

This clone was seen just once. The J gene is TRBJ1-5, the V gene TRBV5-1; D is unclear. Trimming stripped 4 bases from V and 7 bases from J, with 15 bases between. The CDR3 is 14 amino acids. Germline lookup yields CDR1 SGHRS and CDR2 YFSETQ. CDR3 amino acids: CASSAHEGIQPQHF. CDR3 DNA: TGCGCCAGCAGCGCCCACGAGGGTATCCAGCCCCAGCATTTT.

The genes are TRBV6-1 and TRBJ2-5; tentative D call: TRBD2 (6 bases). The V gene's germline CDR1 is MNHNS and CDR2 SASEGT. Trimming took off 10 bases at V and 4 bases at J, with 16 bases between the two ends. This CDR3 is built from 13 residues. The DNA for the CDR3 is TGTGCCACCTCCCCTCTCGGGGGAGAGACCCAGTACTTC. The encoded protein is CATSPLGGETQYF.

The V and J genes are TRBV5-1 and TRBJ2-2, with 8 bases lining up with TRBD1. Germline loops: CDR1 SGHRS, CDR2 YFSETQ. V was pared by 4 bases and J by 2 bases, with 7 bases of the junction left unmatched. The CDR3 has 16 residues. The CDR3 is CASSPGQGANTGELFF. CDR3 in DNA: TGCGCCAGCAGCCCAGGACAGGGTGCTAACACCGGGGAGCTGTTTTTT.

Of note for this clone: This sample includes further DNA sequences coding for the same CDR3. The CDR3 protein is CASSLERASYEQYF. The CDR3 nucleotides are TGTGCCAGCAGCCTGGAAAGGGCCTCCTACGAGCAGTACTTC. The chain joins TRBV13 to TRBJ2-7; D remains unclear. Trimming cost V 5 bases and J 0 bases, with 11 bases left between them. CDR3 length: 14 residues. Germline loops: CDR1 PRHDT, CDR2 FYEKMQ (reference sequence).